These 2 T cell receptor beta chains came from one sample sequenced in a study of response to subunit inactivated influenza vaccine. Each CDR3 protein is one row after TCRdb ran MiXCR on the RT-PCR reads. The sample lists some 550,000 distinct CDR3 sequences, roughly 25% seen once, with 2.5% to 3% in the top ten. These same records also appear under a second study, on T cells expressing NK-cell markers. That source reports: In generating TCR beta cDNA, 5'RACE template switching with UMIs was used.

This specimen consisted of CD4+ T cells sorted from PBMCs, obtained 12 days after vaccination. The receptors come from a man aged 45-65 years who received an inactivated influenza vaccine.

This CDR3 reads CASSRSQGTDTQYF. CDR3 in DNA: TGTGCCAGCTCACGATCCCAGGGCACAGATACGCAGTATTTT. This rearrangement joins TRBV18 to TRBJ2-3; D gene uncertain. This CDR3 comprises 14 residues. The V end lost 4 bases, the J end lost 1 base, and 9 bases lay between the germline ends. Germline V gene data show CDR1 as KGHSH and CDR2 as LQKENI.

This clonotype was picked up a small number of times. The chain employs TRBV10-2 and TRBJ1-5; D is undetermined. Trimming stripped 3 bases from V and 4 bases from J, with 7 bases between. From germline, CDR1 is WSHSY and CDR2 SAAADI. This CDR3 is built from 13 residues. Written as DNA, the CDR3 is TGCGCCAGCAGTGAATTCGGGAATCAGCCCCAGCATTTT. Its protein is CASSEFGNQPQHF.